These T cell receptor beta chains were read from a single sample in a study of shared clonotypes between healthy human individuals. Generated by immunoSEQ multiplex PCR, the TCRdb table keeps only in-frame clones and is missing some. The profile covers approximately 240,000 clones, with just over 65% appearing a single time and around 10% taken by the ten largest. Sequencing was done on a sample of memory CD4+ T cells sorted from blood. Receptors were obtained from a man younger than 40 in good health. Both conserved end residues are trimmed from each CDR3. Fields, in order: V gene, CDR3 protein.

v_call: TRBV5-1
cdr3_aa: ASSFLAGGQETQY

v_call: TRBV5-8
cdr3_aa: ASSPKGFLSYEQY

v_call: TRBV29-1
cdr3_aa: SGWTGGGYGYT

v_call: TRBV21-1
cdr3_aa: ASSSSGGSANEQF

v_call: TRBV6-1
cdr3_aa: ASRRLAGSRDIQY

v_call: TRBV7-8
cdr3_aa: ASSWNSGNTYEQY

v_call: TRBV6-1
cdr3_aa: ASSEAMGDNEQY

v_call: TRBV7-8
cdr3_aa: ASSRTGVGHEQY

v_call: TRBV4-1
cdr3_aa: ASSQVLGRRVYGYT

v_call: TRBV7-9
cdr3_aa: ASSFGTGGRETQY

v_call: TRBV27
cdr3_aa: ASSLWVGTFSYEQY

v_call: TRBV9
cdr3_aa: ASSVSWRGGADTQY

v_call: TRBV7-9
cdr3_aa: ASSPLGQGMGDNEQF

v_call: TRBV9
cdr3_aa: ASIHTVAKNIQY

v_call: TRBV5-1
cdr3_aa: ASSLGTGGPASGSRVPKNIQY

v_call: TRBV6-1
cdr3_aa: ASCYGRGPYNEQF

v_call: TRBV18
cdr3_aa: ASSRAGGSGYEQY

v_call: TRBV7-7
cdr3_aa: ASSFRVGTEAF

v_call: TRBV6-1
cdr3_aa: ASSSREINEKLF

v_call: TRBV7-9
cdr3_aa: ASSLVGNRGTGELF

v_call: TRBV28
cdr3_aa: ASSWGKGTSGRRTGELF

v_call: TRBV25-1
cdr3_aa: ASSIPSGRNEQF

v_call: TRBV19
cdr3_aa: ASSPPVGQGLYYGYT

v_call: TRBV5-6
cdr3_aa: ASSPSRGAGY

v_call: TRBV14
cdr3_aa: ASSPSRETQY

v_call: TRBV20-1
cdr3_aa: SASAYNEQF

v_call: TRBV2
cdr3_aa: ASRGTSGYNEQF

v_call: TRBV15
cdr3_aa: ATSRGASGSNEQF

v_call: TRBV5-1
cdr3_aa: ASSSSGAGEETQY

v_call: TRBV29-1
cdr3_aa: SAAEGTNTEAF

v_call: TRBV7-2
cdr3_aa: ASSEKPGQGHNEQF

v_call: TRBV28
cdr3_aa: ATQRKDLLHEQY

v_call: TRBV19
cdr3_aa: ASSNRGTGGANYGYT

v_call: TRBV6-1
cdr3_aa: ASSLAGEQF

v_call: TRBV7-9
cdr3_aa: ASSLGSGQEGEQY

v_call: TRBV6-1
cdr3_aa: ASTLGLAGYEQY

v_call: TRBV11-3
cdr3_aa: ASSRGISDTQY

v_call: TRBV29-1
cdr3_aa: SVGGAVSNEQF

v_call: TRBV27
cdr3_aa: ASGARGLEKLF

v_call: TRBV25-1
cdr3_aa: ASSEYGTDTQY

v_call: TRBV7-6
cdr3_aa: ASSTRHQGNEKLF

v_call: TRBV6-1
cdr3_aa: ASSEFGVWQTSNQPQH

v_call: TRBV29-1
cdr3_aa: SAATGIYNEQF

v_call: TRBV18
cdr3_aa: ASSPEIGVGTEAF

v_call: TRBV15
cdr3_aa: ATSRGVSGGEQF